This T cell receptor (beta chain) was observed in a study of regulatory T cells in long-lasting Graves disease. Building the TCR beta libraries relied on iRepertoire HTBI primers, and CDR3 regions underwent Arm-PCR. TCRdb reprocessed the multiplex PCR reads via MiXCR and lists one record per CDR3 protein. The data contain roughly 530,000 distinct CDR3 sequences, about 16% of them singletons. Time point meaning: newly diagnosed GD, antithyroid drugs for less than 3 months. PBMC RNA served as the TCR library source. This clonotype showed up many times. V gave up 3 bases and J gave up 0 bases, with 3 bases separating them. In germline, CDR1 is GTSNPN, CDR2 SVGIG (reference sequence). CDR3 size: 11 residues. This sample was shared with a second study, whose subject was T cells in Graves' hyperthyroidism and ophthalmopathy.

This TCR derives from a woman aged 40 to 65 with Graves disease. The V call is TRBV30, the J call TRBJ2-7, with no clear D. The sequencing here drew on peripheral blood mononuclear cells (PBMCs), taken at new diagnosis, from a patient treated with antithyroid drugs. This chain's CDR3 is CAWRSSYEQYF. DNA of the CDR3: TGTGCCTGGAGGAGCTCCTACGAGCAGTACTTC.